Given below is one T cell receptor beta chain in context. This CDR3 is 16 amino acids long. The germline gives CDR1 SGHRS, CDR2 YFSETQ. Germline trimming cut 0 bases from V and 5 bases from J; bases unmatched to any gene: 5. The sample comes from a study of blood T cells in healthy people across ages. Combining a sample-barcoded 5' primer with a J-beta primer mix, a second PCR ran for roughly 6 to 12 cycles. TCRdb redid the calling of the 5' RACE reads with MiXCR, one entry per CDR3 protein. The data contain about 720,000 distinct CDR3 sequences, 22% of them singletons. The chain employs TRBV5-1 and TRBJ2-3, with 11 bases matching TRBD1. Input material: blood. The TCR originated in a man in his 70s in good health. CDR3 protein: CASSLAGQGAVDTQYF. The DNA for the CDR3 is TGCGCCAGCAGCTTGGCTGGACAGGGGGCGGTAGATACGCAGTATTTT.